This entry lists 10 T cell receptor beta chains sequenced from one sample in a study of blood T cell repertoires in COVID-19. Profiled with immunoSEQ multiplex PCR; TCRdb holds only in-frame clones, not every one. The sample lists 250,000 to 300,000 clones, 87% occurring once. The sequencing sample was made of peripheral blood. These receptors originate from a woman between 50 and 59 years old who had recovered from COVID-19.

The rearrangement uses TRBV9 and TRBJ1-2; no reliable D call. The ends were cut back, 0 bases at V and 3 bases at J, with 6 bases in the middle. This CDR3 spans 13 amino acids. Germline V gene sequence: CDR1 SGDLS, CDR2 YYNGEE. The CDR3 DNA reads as TGTGCCAGCAGCGTAGCTAATGACTATGGCTACACCTTC. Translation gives CASSVANDYGYTF.

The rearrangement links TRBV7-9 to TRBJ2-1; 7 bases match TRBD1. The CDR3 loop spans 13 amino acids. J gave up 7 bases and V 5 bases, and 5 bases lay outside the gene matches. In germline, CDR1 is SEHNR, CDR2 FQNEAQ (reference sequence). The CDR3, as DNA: TGTGCCAGCAGCCCGGGACAGTTGAATGAGCAGTTCTTC. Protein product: CASSPGQLNEQFF.

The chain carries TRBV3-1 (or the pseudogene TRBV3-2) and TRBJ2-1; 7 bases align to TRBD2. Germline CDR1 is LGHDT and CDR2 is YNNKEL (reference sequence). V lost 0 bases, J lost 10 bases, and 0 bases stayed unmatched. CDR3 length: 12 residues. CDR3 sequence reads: CASSQEGGEQFF. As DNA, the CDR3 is TGTGCCAGCAGCCAAGAGGGAGGGGAGCAGTTCTTC.

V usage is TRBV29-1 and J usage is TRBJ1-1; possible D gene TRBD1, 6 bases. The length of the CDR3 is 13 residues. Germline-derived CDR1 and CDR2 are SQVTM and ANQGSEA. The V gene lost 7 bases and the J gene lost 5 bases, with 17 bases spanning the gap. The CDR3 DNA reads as TGCAGCGCTATAAAAACAGGGCGGACTGAAGCTTTCTTT. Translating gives CSAIKTGRTEAFF.

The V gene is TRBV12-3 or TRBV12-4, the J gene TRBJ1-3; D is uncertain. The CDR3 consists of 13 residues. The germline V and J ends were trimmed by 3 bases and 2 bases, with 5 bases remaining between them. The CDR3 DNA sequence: TGTGCCAGCAGTTTTGCGACTGGAAACACCATATATTTT. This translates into CASSFATGNTIYF.

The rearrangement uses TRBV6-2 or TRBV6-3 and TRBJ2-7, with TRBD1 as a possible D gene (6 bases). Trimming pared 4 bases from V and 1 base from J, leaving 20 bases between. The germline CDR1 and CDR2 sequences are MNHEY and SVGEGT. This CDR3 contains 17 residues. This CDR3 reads CASSLPSGTLLSYEQYF. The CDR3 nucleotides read TGTGCCAGCAGTTTACCCTCCGGGACACTACTTTCCTACGAGCAGTACTTC.

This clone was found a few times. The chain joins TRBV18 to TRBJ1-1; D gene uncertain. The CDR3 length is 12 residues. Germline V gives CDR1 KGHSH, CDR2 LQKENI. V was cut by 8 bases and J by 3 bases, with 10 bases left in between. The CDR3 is CASGLRDTEAFF. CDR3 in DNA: TGTGCCAGCGGACTTCGGGACACTGAAGCTTTCTTT.

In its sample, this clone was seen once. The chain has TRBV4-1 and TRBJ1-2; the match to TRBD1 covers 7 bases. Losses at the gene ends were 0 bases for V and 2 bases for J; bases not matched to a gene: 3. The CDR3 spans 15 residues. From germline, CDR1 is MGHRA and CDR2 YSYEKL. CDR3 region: CASSQETGINYGYTF. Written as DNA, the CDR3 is TGCGCCAGCAGCCAAGAGACAGGGATCAACTATGGCTACACCTTC.

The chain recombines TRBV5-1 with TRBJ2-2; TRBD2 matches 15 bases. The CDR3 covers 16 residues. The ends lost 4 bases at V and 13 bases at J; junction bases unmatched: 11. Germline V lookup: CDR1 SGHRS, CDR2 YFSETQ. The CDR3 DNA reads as TGCGCCAGCAGCCCTCGGACTAGCGGGGGGGCCATGCCGCTGTTTTTT. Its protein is CASSPRTSGGAMPLFF.

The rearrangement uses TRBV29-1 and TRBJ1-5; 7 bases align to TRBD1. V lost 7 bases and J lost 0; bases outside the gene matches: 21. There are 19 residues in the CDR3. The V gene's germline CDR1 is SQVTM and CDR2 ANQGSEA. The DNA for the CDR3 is TGCAGCGCTAGATTCAGATCCCGGGACAGCCGAAATAGCAATCAGCCCCAGCATTTT. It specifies CSARFRSRDSRNSNQPQHF.